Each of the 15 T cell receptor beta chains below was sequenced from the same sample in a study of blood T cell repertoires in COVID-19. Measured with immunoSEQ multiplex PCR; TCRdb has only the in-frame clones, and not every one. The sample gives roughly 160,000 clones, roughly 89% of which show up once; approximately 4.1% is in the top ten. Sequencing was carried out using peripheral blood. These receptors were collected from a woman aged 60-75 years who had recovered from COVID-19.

The CDR3 sequence: CASSISGQASYNEQFF. CDR3 nucleotides: TGTGCCAGTAGTATTTCGGGACAGGCCTCTTACAATGAGCAGTTCTTC. V usage is TRBV19 and J usage is TRBJ2-1; 8 bases match TRBD1. The CDR3 is 16 amino acids. Germline loops: CDR1 LNHDA, CDR2 SQIVND (reference sequence). V lost 3 bases, J lost 4 bases, and 8 bases stayed unmatched.

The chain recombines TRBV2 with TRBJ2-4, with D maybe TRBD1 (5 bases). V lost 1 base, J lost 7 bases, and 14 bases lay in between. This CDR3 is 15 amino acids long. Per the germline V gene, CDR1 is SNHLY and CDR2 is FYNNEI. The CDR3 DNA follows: TGTGCCAGCAGTGAAGTGACAGTTCCGAGGAACATTCAGTACTTC. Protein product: CASSEVTVPRNIQYF. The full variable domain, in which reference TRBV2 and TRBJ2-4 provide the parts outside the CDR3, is EPEVTQTPSHQVTQMGQEVILRCVPISNHLYFYWYRQILGQKVEFLVSFYNNEISEKSEIFDDQFSVERPDGSNFTLKIRSTKLEDSAMYFCASSEVTVPRNIQYFGAGTRLSVL.

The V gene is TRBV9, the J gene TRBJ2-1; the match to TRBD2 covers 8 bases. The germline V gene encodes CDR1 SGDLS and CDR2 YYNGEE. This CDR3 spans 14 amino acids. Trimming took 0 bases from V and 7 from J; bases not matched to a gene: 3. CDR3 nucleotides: TGTGCCAGCAGCGTAGCGGGGGGGCGGAATGAGCAGTTCTTC. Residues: CASSVAGGRNEQFF. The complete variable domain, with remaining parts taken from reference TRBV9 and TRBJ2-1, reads DSGVTQTPKHLITATGQRVTLRCSPRSGDLSVYWYQQSLDQGLQFLIQYYNGEERAKGNILERFSAQQFPDLHSELNLSSLELGDSALYFCASSVAGGRNEQFFGPGTRLTVL.

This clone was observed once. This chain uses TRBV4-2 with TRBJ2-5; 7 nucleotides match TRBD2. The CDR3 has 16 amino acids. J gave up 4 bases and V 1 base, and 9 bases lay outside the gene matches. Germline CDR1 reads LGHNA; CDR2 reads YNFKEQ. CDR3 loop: CASSQGRGEGRETQYF. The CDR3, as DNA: TGTGCCAGCAGCCAAGGGAGAGGGGAGGGACGAGAGACCCAGTACTTC.

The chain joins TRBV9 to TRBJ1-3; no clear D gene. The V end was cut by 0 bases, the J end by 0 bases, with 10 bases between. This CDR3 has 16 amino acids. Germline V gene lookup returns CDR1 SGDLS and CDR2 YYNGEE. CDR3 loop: CASSVGYLDSGNTIYF. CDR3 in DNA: TGTGCCAGCAGCGTAGGTTACTTAGACTCTGGAAACACCATATATTTT.

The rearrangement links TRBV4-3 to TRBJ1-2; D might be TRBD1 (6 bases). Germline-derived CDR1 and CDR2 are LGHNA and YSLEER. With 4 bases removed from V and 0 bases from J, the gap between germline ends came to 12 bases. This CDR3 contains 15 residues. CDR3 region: CASSLGEGANYGYTF. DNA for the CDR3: TGCGCCAGCAGCCTTGGGGAGGGGGCTAACTATGGCTACACCTTC.

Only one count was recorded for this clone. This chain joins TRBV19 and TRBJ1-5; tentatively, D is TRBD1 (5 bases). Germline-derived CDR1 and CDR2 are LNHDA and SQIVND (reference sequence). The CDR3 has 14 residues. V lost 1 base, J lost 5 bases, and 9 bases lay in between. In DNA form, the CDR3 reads TGTGCCAGTAGTATAGTCGGGGGGGATCAGCCCCAGCATTTT. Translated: CASSIVGGDQPQHF. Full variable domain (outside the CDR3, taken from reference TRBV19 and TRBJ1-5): DGGITQSPKYLFRKEGQNVTLSCEQNLNHDAMYWYRQDPGQGLRLIYYSQIVNDFQKGDIAEGYSVSREKKESFPLTVTSAQKNPTAFYLCASSIVGGDQPQHFGDGTRLSIL.

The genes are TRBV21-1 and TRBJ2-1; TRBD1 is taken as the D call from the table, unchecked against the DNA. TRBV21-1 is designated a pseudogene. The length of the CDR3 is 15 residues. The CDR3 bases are TGTGCCAGCAGCAACCGACGGGGACAGAACAATGAGCAGTTCTTC. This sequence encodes CASSNRRGQNNEQFF.

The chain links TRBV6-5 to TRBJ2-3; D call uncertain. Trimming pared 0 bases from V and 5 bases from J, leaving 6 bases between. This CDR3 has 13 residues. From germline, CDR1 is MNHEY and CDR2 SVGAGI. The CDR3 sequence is CASSYSQIDTQYF. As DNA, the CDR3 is TGTGCCAGCAGTTACTCCCAAATAGATACGCAGTATTTT.

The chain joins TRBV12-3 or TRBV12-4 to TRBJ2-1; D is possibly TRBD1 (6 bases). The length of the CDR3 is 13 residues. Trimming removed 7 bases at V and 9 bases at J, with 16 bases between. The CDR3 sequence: CASTFYRDGEQFF. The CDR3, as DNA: TGTGCCAGCACCTTCTACAGGGACGGTGAGCAGTTCTTC.

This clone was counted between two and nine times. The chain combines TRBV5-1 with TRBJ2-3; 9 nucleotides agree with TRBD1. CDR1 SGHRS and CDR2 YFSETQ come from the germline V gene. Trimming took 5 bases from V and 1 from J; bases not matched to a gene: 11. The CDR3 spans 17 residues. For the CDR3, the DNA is TGCGCCAGCAGTTCCGGGACAGGGAATTGGGGCACAGATACGCAGTATTTT. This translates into CASSSGTGNWGTDTQYF.

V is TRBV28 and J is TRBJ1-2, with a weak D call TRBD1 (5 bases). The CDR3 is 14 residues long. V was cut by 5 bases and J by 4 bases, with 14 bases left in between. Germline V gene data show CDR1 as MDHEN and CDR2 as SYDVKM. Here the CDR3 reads CASSQSTAFYGYTF. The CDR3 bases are TGTGCCAGCAGTCAGTCGACAGCTTTCTATGGCTACACCTTC.

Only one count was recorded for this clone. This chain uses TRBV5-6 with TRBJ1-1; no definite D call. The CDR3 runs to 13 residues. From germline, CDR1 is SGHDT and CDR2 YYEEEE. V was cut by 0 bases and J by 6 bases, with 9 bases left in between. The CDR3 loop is CASSLAGVAEAFF. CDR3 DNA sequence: TGTGCCAGCAGCTTGGCCGGGGTGGCTGAAGCTTTCTTT.

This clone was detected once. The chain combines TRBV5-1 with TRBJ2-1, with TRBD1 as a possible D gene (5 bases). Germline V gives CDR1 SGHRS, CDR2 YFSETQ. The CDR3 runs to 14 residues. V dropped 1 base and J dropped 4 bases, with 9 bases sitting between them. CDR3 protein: CASSLFREYNEQFF. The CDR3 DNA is TGCGCCAGCAGCTTGTTCAGGGAATACAATGAGCAGTTCTTC.

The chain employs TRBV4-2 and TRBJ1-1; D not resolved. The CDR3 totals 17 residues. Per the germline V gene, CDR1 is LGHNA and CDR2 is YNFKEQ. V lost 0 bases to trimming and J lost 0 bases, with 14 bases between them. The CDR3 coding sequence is TGTGCCAGCAGCCAAGATCATATCTCCAGGATGAACACTGAAGCTTTCTTT. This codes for CASSQDHISRMNTEAFF.